One sample yielded the 31 T cell receptor beta chains listed below, sequenced in a study of blood T cell repertoires in COVID-19. Only in-frame clones appear in the TCRdb table, and some are missing; sequencing was by immunoSEQ multiplex PCR. The table lists roughly 95,000 clones, around 90% of them singletons, with 3% to 4.5% in the top ten. The specimen was peripheral blood. The receptors originated from a woman between 50 and 59 years old in a cohort sampled during active COVID-19.

J is TRBJ2-7 and V is TRBV28, with 8 positions matching TRBD1. V trimming: 8 bases; J trimming: 1 base; junction bases outside the gene matches: 4. Per the germline V gene, CDR1 is MDHEN and CDR2 is SYDVKM. The CDR3 spans 13 residues. Here the CDR3 reads CASRQGSSYEQYF. DNA for the CDR3: TGTGCCAGCCGACAGGGGTCTTCCTACGAGCAGTACTTC.

V gene TRBV5-1 combines with J gene TRBJ2-3; 8 bases fit TRBD2. There are 15 residues in the CDR3. CDR1 is SGHRS and CDR2 is YFSETQ in the germline V gene. V gave up 2 bases and J gave up 4 bases; unmatched junction bases: 6. The DNA for the CDR3 is TGCGCCAGCAGCTTCGGACTAGCAAGGTCAGATACGCAGTATTTT. Residues: CASSFGLARSDTQYF.

CDR3 nucleotides: TGCGCCAGCAGCTGGGGCGACTACGAGGGGGCAGATACGCAGTATTTT. It is translated as CASSWGDYEGADTQYF. The chain carries TRBV5-1 and TRBJ2-3; maybe TRBD1 (6 bases). This CDR3 comprises 16 residues. The ends were cut back, 3 bases at V and 4 bases at J, with 18 bases in the middle. Germline V gives CDR1 SGHRS, CDR2 YFSETQ.

V is TRBV9 and J is TRBJ2-6; 7 bases are a match to TRBD2. Germline V gene sequence: CDR1 SGDLS, CDR2 YYNGEE. J was trimmed by 0 bases and V by 0 bases; bases with no gene match: 6. There are 18 residues in the CDR3. CDR3 in DNA: TGTGCCAGCAGCGTAGGTGGGAGGGGCGACTCTGGGGCCAACGTCCTGACTTTC. Amino acid sequence: CASSVGGRGDSGANVLTF.

The chain has TRBV4-1 and TRBJ2-5, with TRBD2 matching over 10 bases. From germline, CDR1 is MGHRA and CDR2 YSYEKL. The CDR3 has 16 residues. V trimming: 0 bases; J trimming: 7 bases; junction bases outside the gene matches: 8. CDR3 amino acids: CASSQDSVSGGPTQYF. In DNA form, the CDR3 reads TGCGCCAGCAGCCAAGATTCGGTTAGCGGGGGGCCGACCCAGTACTTC.

This clone was seen a few times. The V and J genes are TRBV10-3 and TRBJ2-1, with D unclear. With 9 bases removed from V and 9 bases from J, the gap between germline ends came to 18 bases. The CDR3 consists of 13 residues. CDR1 and CDR2 from the germline V gene are ENHRY and SYGVKD. This chain's CDR3 is CAIGVSGVGEQFF. Here the CDR3 DNA reads TGTGCCATAGGCGTTTCAGGCGTTGGTGAGCAGTTCTTC.

The J gene is TRBJ2-3, the V gene TRBV5-1; 10 bases are shared with TRBD1. Looked up from germline, CDR1 is SGHRS and CDR2 is YFSETQ. The J segment lost 4 bases and the V segment lost 4 bases, leaving 9 bases of the junction unmatched. The CDR3 extends over 16 amino acids. The CDR3 region is CASSLAGTGAADTQYF. For the CDR3, the DNA is TGCGCCAGCAGCCTGGCGGGGACAGGGGCGGCAGATACGCAGTATTTT. The variable domain in full, with the rest retrieved from reference TRBV5-1 and TRBJ2-3, is KAGVTQTPRYLIKTRGQQVTLSCSPISGHRSVSWYQQTPGQGLQFLFEYFSETQRNKGNFPGRFSGRQFSNSRSEMNVSTLELGDSALYLCASSLAGTGAADTQYFGPGTRLTVL.

J is TRBJ1-4 and V is TRBV19; 10 bases agree with TRBD1. The CDR3 has 14 amino acids. Germline-derived CDR1 and CDR2 are LNHDA and SQIVND (reference sequence). V lost 5 bases to trimming and J lost 7 bases; unmatched junction nucleotides: 4. The CDR3, as DNA: TGTGCCAGTAGTCAGACAGGGGGCGGTGAAAAACTGTTTTTT. It specifies CASSQTGGGEKLFF.

CDR3 bases: TGTGCCAGCAGTAGCCCCTCGATAGCAAGCTCCTACAATGAGCAGTTCTTC. Translating it yields CASSSPSIASSYNEQFF. The V and J genes are TRBV28 and TRBJ2-1; D gene unclear. The CDR3 covers 17 residues. CDR1 and CDR2 from the germline V gene are MDHEN and SYDVKM. V gave up 5 bases and J gave up 0 bases, with 17 bases separating them.

The DNA for the CDR3 is TGTGCCATCAGTGAAATGCCGTCGGGGACCCAGTACTTC. Amino acid sequence: CAISEMPSGTQYF. The J gene is TRBJ2-5, the V gene TRBV10-3, with D unclear. V lost 3 bases and J 7 bases, leaving 12 bases between the germline ends. The CDR3 covers 13 residues. Germline loops: CDR1 ENHRY, CDR2 SYGVKD.

This chain connects TRBV5-1 to TRBJ1-1; 12 bases line up with TRBD1. The CDR3 runs to 17 residues. Germline CDR1 and CDR2: SGHRS and YFSETQ. The ends lost 0 bases at V and 0 bases at J; junction bases unmatched: 3. The CDR3 spells CASSLGDRGRLNTEAFF. Written as DNA, the CDR3 is TGCGCCAGCAGCTTGGGGGACAGGGGGCGCTTGAACACTGAAGCTTTCTTT.

The V and J genes are TRBV5-1 and TRBJ2-1, with TRBD1 matching 7 bases. V trimming: 4 bases; J trimming: 6 bases; junction bases outside the gene matches: 10. In germline, CDR1 is SGHRS, CDR2 YFSETQ. The CDR3 runs to 15 residues. The CDR3 sequence: CASSPRDSLANEQFF. DNA of the CDR3: TGCGCCAGCAGCCCGAGGGACAGTTTGGCCAATGAGCAGTTCTTC.

The genes are TRBV28 and TRBJ1-3; a weak D match, TRBD1 (5 bases). Per the germline V gene, CDR1 is MDHEN and CDR2 is SYDVKM. V shed 3 bases and J shed 0 bases, with 12 bases lying between them. The CDR3 contains 16 residues. CDR3 residues: CASSFSGLSSGNTIYF. CDR3 nucleotide sequence: TGTGCCAGCAGTTTTTCAGGGCTGAGCTCTGGAAACACCATATATTTT.

The chain recombines TRBV28 with TRBJ2-7; 8 bases align to TRBD2. There are 16 residues in the CDR3. The ends lost 5 bases at V and 0 bases at J; junction bases unmatched: 9. Germline V lookup: CDR1 MDHEN, CDR2 SYDVKM. CDR3 sequence reads: CASSPRGSGSSYEQYF. Written as DNA, the CDR3 is TGTGCCAGCAGTCCCAGGGGCAGCGGGAGCTCCTACGAGCAGTACTTC.

This clone appeared a single time. The chain links TRBV5-4 to TRBJ1-4; perhaps TRBD1 as D (6 bases). The CDR3 is 13 residues long. CDR1 and CDR2 from the germline V gene are SGHNT and YYREEE (reference sequence). Trimming shortened V by 1 base and J by 5 bases, and 6 bases separated the two germline ends. CDR3 sequence: CASSLQGNEKLFF. The CDR3 DNA follows: TGTGCCAGCAGCTTGCAGGGGAATGAAAAACTGTTTTTT.

In DNA form, the CDR3 reads TGTGCCAGCAGCGTAAGGACAGGGTTCGCCGAGCAGTACTTC. Translating it yields CASSVRTGFAEQYF. The chain joins TRBV9 to TRBJ2-7; 8 nucleotides match TRBD1. Per germline, CDR1 SGDLS and CDR2 YYNGEE. This CDR3 spans 14 amino acids. V trimming: 1 base; J trimming: 6 bases; junction bases outside the gene matches: 6.

This chain joins TRBV4-2 and TRBJ1-2; D gene uncertain. The germline gives CDR1 LGHNA, CDR2 YNFKEQ. This CDR3 contains 13 residues. V was trimmed by 1 base and J by 4 bases, leaving 7 bases between them. In nucleotides, the CDR3 is TGTGCCAGCAGCCAAGGTCGTGTCTATGGCTACACCTTC. It encodes CASSQGRVYGYTF.

The chain couples TRBV15 to TRBJ2-1, with 9 nucleotides matching TRBD1. J was trimmed by 6 bases and V by 9 bases; bases with no gene match: 12. Germline V CDR1 and CDR2: LNHNV, YYDKDF (reference sequence). This CDR3 region has 15 residues. For the CDR3, the DNA is TGTGCCACAGGCTCCGGGACAGGGTTATCCAATGAGCAGTTCTTC. This sequence encodes CATGSGTGLSNEQFF.

This clone was recorded once. The chain combines TRBV18 with TRBJ1-1; 9 nucleotides line up with TRBD1. This CDR3 comprises 14 residues. Losses at the gene ends were 5 bases for V and 6 bases for J; bases not matched to a gene: 7. Germline assignment: CDR1 KGHSH and CDR2 LQKENI. The CDR3 region is CASSTTGGRAEAFF. The CDR3 coding sequence is TGTGCCAGCTCAACGACAGGGGGGAGAGCTGAAGCTTTCTTT.

V usage is TRBV5-1 and J usage is TRBJ1-4; TRBD1 matches at 8 bases. CDR1 is SGHRS and CDR2 is YFSETQ in the germline V gene. The CDR3 sequence is 14 residues long. J was trimmed by 5 bases and V by 2 bases; bases with no gene match: 2. DNA of the CDR3: TGCGCCAGCAGCTTCCAGGGGGCCAATGAAAAACTGTTTTTT. Its protein product is CASSFQGANEKLFF. Looking up the rest from reference TRBV5-1 and TRBJ1-4 gives the full variable domain: KAGVTQTPRYLIKTRGQQVTLSCSPISGHRSVSWYQQTPGQGLQFLFEYFSETQRNKGNFPGRFSGRQFSNSRSEMNVSTLELGDSALYLCASSFQGANEKLFFGSGTQLSVL.

The chain uses TRBV29-1 and TRBJ1-1, with D unresolved. Germline-derived CDR1 and CDR2 are SQVTM and ANQGSEA. Between the trimmed V and J ends, which lost 4 bases and 5 bases, there was a span of 8 bases. The CDR3 consists of 11 residues. The CDR3 sequence is CSVVAGTEAFF. CDR3 nucleotide sequence: TGCAGCGTTGTGGCCGGGACTGAAGCTTTCTTT. The full variable domain, rest sourced from reference TRBV29-1 and TRBJ1-1, is SAVISQKPSRDICQRGTSLTIQCQVDSQVTMMFWYRQQPGQSLTLIATANQGSEATYESGFVIDKFPISRPNLTFSTLTVSNMSPEDSSIYLCSVVAGTEAFFGQGTRLTVV.

This chain links TRBV12-3 or TRBV12-4 with TRBJ1-2; unclear D gene. With 6 bases removed from V and 7 bases from J, the gap between germline ends came to 15 bases. This CDR3 region has 13 residues. CDR3 amino acids: CASSRQGGVGYTF. As DNA, the CDR3 is TGTGCCAGCAGCCGCCAAGGCGGGGTTGGCTACACCTTC.

This clone was detected once. The chain uses TRBV4-2 and TRBJ2-5; 7 bases fit TRBD2. V was pared by 0 bases and J by 5 bases, with 9 bases of the junction left unmatched. This CDR3 comprises 16 residues. Germline V gene data show CDR1 as LGHNA and CDR2 as YNFKEQ. CDR3: CASSQDLRTSGETQYF. The CDR3 DNA follows: TGTGCCAGCAGCCAAGATCTTAGGACTAGTGGGGAGACCCAGTACTTC.

The V gene is TRBV2, the J gene TRBJ1-3, with TRBD1 identical over 9 bases. Germline V gene data show CDR1 as SNHLY and CDR2 as FYNNEI. The CDR3 is made up of 15 amino acids. The J segment lost 2 bases and the V segment lost 6 bases, leaving 5 bases of the junction unmatched. The CDR3 loop is CASSRDRVTGNTIYF. DNA of the CDR3: TGTGCCAGCAGCCGGGACAGGGTCACTGGAAACACCATATATTTT. Supplemented by reference TRBV2 and TRBJ1-3, the full variable domain reads EPEVTQTPSHQVTQMGQEVILRCVPISNHLYFYWYRQILGQKVEFLVSFYNNEISEKSEIFDDQFSVERPDGSNFTLKIRSTKLEDSAMYFCASSRDRVTGNTIYFGEGSWLTVV.

The J gene is TRBJ2-7, the V gene TRBV28, with 8 nucleotides matching TRBD2. The CDR3 loop spans 14 amino acids. Germline CDR1 reads MDHEN; CDR2 reads SYDVKM. The V gene end was trimmed by 6 bases and the J gene end by 6 bases; junction bases not matched to a gene: 10. CDR3 residues: CASSPRTSWAEQYF. The CDR3 DNA follows: TGTGCCAGCAGCCCTAGGACTAGCTGGGCCGAGCAGTACTTC.

J is TRBJ1-6 and V is TRBV10-2; tentatively, D is TRBD1 (5 bases). The CDR3 loop spans 13 amino acids. The V gene's germline CDR1 is WSHSY and CDR2 SAAADI. V lost 8 bases to trimming and J lost 8 bases, with 13 bases between them. CDR3 sequence: CASCRGTDSPLHF. The CDR3, as DNA: TGCGCCAGCTGTAGGGGCACTGATTCACCCCTCCACTTT.

The V and J genes are TRBV11-3 and TRBJ2-7; D perhaps matches TRBD2 (5 bases). The CDR3 sequence is 14 residues long. V was shortened by 3 bases and J by 4 bases, with 13 bases between the two germline ends. CDR1 is SGHNT and CDR2 is YENEEA in the germline V gene. CDR3 bases: TGTGCCAGCAGCTTCTCTCACGAGGGTTACGAGCAGTACTTC. As protein: CASSFSHEGYEQYF.

The CDR3 coding sequence is TGTGCCAGTAGTATAAGTCCAGGGGGGTACGAGCAGTACTTC. It encodes CASSISPGGYEQYF. The rearrangement uses TRBV19 and TRBJ2-7, with D maybe TRBD1 (7 bases). Trimming removed 2 bases at V and 4 bases at J, with 12 bases between. The CDR3 is 14 residues long. Looked up from germline, CDR1 is LNHDA and CDR2 is SQIVND (reference sequence).

The chain joins TRBV6-5 to TRBJ1-2; 8 nucleotides align to TRBD1. From germline, CDR1 is MNHEY and CDR2 SVGAGI. CDR3 length: 14 amino acids. Unmatched junction bases numbered 7, after V lost 6 bases and J lost 4 bases. The CDR3 here is CASRDRGSVYGYTF. As DNA, the CDR3 is TGTGCCAGCAGAGACAGGGGTTCGGTCTATGGCTACACCTTC.

The chain links TRBV19 to TRBJ1-1, with 7 positions matching TRBD1. The CDR3 sequence is 19 residues long. Germline-derived CDR1 and CDR2 are LNHDA and SQIVND (reference sequence). Trimming at V came to 6 bases and at J to 1 base, leaving 20 bases not matched to a gene. CDR3 sequence reads: CASRISGPGTANTNTEAFF. CDR3 nucleotides: TGTGCCAGTAGAATCTCCGGGCCCGGGACAGCAAATACGAACACTGAAGCTTTCTTT.

CDR3 in DNA: TGTGCCAGCAGCTTACGGCCATCAGGGATTGGTGGGGCCAACGTCCTGACTTTC. Residues: CASSLRPSGIGGANVLTF. V is TRBV7-3 and J is TRBJ2-6; D is possibly TRBD1 (5 bases). The V end lost 2 bases, the J end lost 3 bases, and 17 bases lay between the germline ends. The CDR3 is made up of 18 amino acids. The V gene's germline CDR1 is SGHTA and CDR2 FQGTGA.